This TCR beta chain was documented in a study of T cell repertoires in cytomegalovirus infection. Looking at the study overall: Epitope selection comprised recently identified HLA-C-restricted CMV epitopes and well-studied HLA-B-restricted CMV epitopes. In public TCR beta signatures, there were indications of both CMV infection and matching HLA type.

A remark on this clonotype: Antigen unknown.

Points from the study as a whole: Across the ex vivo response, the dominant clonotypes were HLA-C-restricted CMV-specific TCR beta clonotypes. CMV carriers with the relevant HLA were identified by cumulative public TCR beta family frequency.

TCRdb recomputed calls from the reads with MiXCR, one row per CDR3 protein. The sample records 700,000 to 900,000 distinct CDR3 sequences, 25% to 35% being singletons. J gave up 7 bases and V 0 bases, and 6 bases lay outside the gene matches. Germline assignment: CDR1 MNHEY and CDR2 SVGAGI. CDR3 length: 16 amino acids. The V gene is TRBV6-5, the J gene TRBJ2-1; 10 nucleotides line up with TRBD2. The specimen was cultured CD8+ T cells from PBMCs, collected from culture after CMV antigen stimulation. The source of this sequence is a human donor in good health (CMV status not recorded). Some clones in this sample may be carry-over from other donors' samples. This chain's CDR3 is CASSYSTSGGANEQFF. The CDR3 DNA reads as TGTGCCAGCAGTTACTCGACCAGCGGGGGGGCAAATGAGCAGTTCTTC.